This is a list of T cell receptor beta chains from one sample in a study of radiotherapy plus CTLA-4 blockade in lung cancer. The data were produced by immunoSEQ multiplex PCR, yet TCRdb's version contains in-frame clones alone and is incomplete. The repertoire holds tens of thousands of clones, with 76% as singletons. The sample here was peripheral blood, taken from a patient treated with radiotherapy plus ipilimumab. The receptors shown here come from a human donor with non-small cell lung cancer who had stable disease on radiotherapy plus ipilimumab. Each CDR3 is given without its conserved first and last residue. Each record gives: J gene, V gene, CDR3 protein.

J gene: TRBJ2-3; V gene: TRBV6-5; CDR3 protein: ASSPPSRDTQY
J gene: TRBJ2-3; V gene: TRBV5-1; CDR3 protein: ASSRDFTDTQY
J gene: TRBJ1-1; V gene: TRBV21-1; CDR3 protein: ASSARQGLNTEAF
J gene: TRBJ1-2; V gene: TRBV10-3; CDR3 protein: AITPGPPRWDYGYT
J gene: TRBJ2-1; V gene: TRBV7-7; CDR3 protein: ASSLETGDHEQF
J gene: TRBJ1-4; V gene: TRBV5-1; CDR3 protein: ASGKDRLATNEKLF
J gene: TRBJ2-5; V gene: TRBV6-5; CDR3 protein: ASKLGRWQETQY
J gene: TRBJ2-1; V gene: TRBV7-2; CDR3 protein: ASTPWVRGDEQF
J gene: TRBJ2-2; V gene: TRBV7-7; CDR3 protein: ASSLGRTGELF
J gene: TRBJ1-3; V gene: TRBV2; CDR3 protein: ASSLATAGGNTIY
J gene: TRBJ1-5; V gene: TRBV10-2; CDR3 protein: ASTSGQGGIGFSNQPQH
J gene: TRBJ1-2; V gene: TRBV10-3; CDR3 protein: AISEGQGYYGYT
J gene: TRBJ2-7; V gene: TRBV19; CDR3 protein: ASSIPGPYEQY
J gene: TRBJ2-6; V gene: TRBV27; CDR3 protein: ASSFYGSVSGANVLT
J gene: TRBJ1-1; V gene: TRBV11-2; CDR3 protein: ASSPTDRKNTEAF
J gene: TRBJ1-2; V gene: TRBV28; CDR3 protein: ASCFGGRGVYGYT
J gene: TRBJ1-2; V gene: TRBV27; CDR3 protein: ASSFRGNYGYT
J gene: TRBJ1-6; V gene: TRBV7-8; CDR3 protein: ASSARTGVKNSPLH
J gene: TRBJ1-6; V gene: TRBV4-1; CDR3 protein: ASSQDPPQGYNSPLH
J gene: TRBJ2-5; V gene: TRBV5-1; CDR3 protein: ASSLLAQETQY
J gene: TRBJ1-6; V gene: TRBV5-1; CDR3 protein: ASSLEQGGDSPLH
J gene: TRBJ1-6; V gene: TRBV11-2; CDR3 protein: ASSFAVLNSPLH
J gene: TRBJ1-1; V gene: TRBV5-1; CDR3 protein: ASSSVGEGTEAF
J gene: TRBJ2-1; V gene: TRBV27; CDR3 protein: ASKTKGGPSDEQF
J gene: TRBJ1-2; V gene: TRBV28; CDR3 protein: ASSFDPKGPDGYT
J gene: TRBJ1-1; V gene: TRBV30; CDR3 protein: AWSVVQGRPNTEAF
J gene: TRBJ1-4; V gene: TRBV9; CDR3 protein: ASSGTGGANEKLF
J gene: TRBJ1-1; V gene: TRBV11-3; CDR3 protein: ASSPSIGGAGGTEAF
J gene: TRBJ1-3; V gene: TRBV2; CDR3 protein: ASRSSHSGNTIY
J gene: TRBJ1-4; V gene: TRBV18; CDR3 protein: ASSNPGAATNEKLF
J gene: TRBJ2-1; V gene: TRBV6-6; CDR3 protein: ASSLSGSGGAREQF
J gene: TRBJ2-5; V gene: TRBV27; CDR3 protein: ASSRTSGRQETQY
J gene: TRBJ1-2; V gene: TRBV7-9; CDR3 protein: ASSFGVNYGYT
J gene: TRBJ2-1; V gene: TRBV2; CDR3 protein: ASRLRQSPPDNEQF
J gene: TRBJ1-6; V gene: TRBV5-4; CDR3 protein: ASSDTGDFNSPLH
J gene: TRBJ1-1; V gene: TRBV7-6; CDR3 protein: ASIPGGPHRTEAF
J gene: TRBJ2-2; V gene: TRBV28; CDR3 protein: ASSEQGANTGELF
J gene: TRBJ2-3; V gene: TRBV25-1; CDR3 protein: ASDPPSGGASDTQY
J gene: TRBJ2-5; V gene: TRBV11-2; CDR3 protein: ASSLGQSQETQY
J gene: TRBJ1-2; V gene: TRBV5-6; CDR3 protein: ASSWTGVDGYT
J gene: TRBJ1-1; V gene: TRBV19; CDR3 protein: ASSEQGATTEAF
J gene: TRBJ2-3; V gene: TRBV4-3; CDR3 protein: ATGGRTDTQY
J gene: TRBJ2-4; V gene: TRBV27; CDR3 protein: ASSPGTEKNIQY
J gene: TRBJ2-1; V gene: TRBV6-5; CDR3 protein: ASRKGQGNYNEQF
J gene: TRBJ1-6; V gene: TRBV14; CDR3 protein: ASSQDRRQEYNSPLH
J gene: TRBJ1-4; V gene: TRBV2; CDR3 protein: ASSEFQSATNEKLF
J gene: TRBJ1-1; V gene: TRBV4-1; CDR3 protein: ASSPQQGATEAF
J gene: TRBJ1-2; V gene: TRBV30; CDR3 protein: AWSDGGYGYT
J gene: TRBJ1-1; V gene: TRBV2; CDR3 protein: ASSEDGRRNTEAF
J gene: TRBJ1-1; V gene: TRBV28; CDR3 protein: ASSLDSLGTEAF
J gene: TRBJ1-1; V gene: TRBV18; CDR3 protein: ASSPARDSEAF
J gene: TRBJ1-2; V gene: TRBV6-6; CDR3 protein: ASSPIGGDGYT
J gene: TRBJ1-1; V gene: TRBV9; CDR3 protein: ASSVRDRGNTEAF
J gene: TRBJ1-4; V gene: TRBV25-1; CDR3 protein: ASRDRGSNEKLF